This TCR beta chain emerged from a study of blood T cell repertoires in COVID-19. Study-wide context: The cDNA or gDNA used as material had been derived from T cells, B-cell-depleted T cells, or PBMCs.

The germline gives CDR1 SGHNT, CDR2 YYREEE (reference sequence). With V trimmed by 6 bases and J by 2 bases, 14 bases remained unmatched. The CDR3 extends over 17 amino acids. Generated by immunoSEQ multiplex PCR, the TCRdb table keeps only in-frame clones and is missing some. The sample includes 150,000 to 200,000 clones, roughly 80% seen only once; the top ten take more than 7.5%. The clonotype originates from an older woman with COVID-19, enrolled during active disease. The rearrangement links TRBV5-4 to TRBJ2-7; 10 nucleotides align to TRBD2. The sequenced material came from peripheral blood. The CDR3 spells CASTTGVAGGPTYEQYF. The DNA for the CDR3 is TGTGCCAGCACCACGGGGGTAGCGGGAGGACCAACCTACGAGCAGTACTTC.